This TCR beta chain was identified during a study of T cells after yellow fever vaccination. Overall study results and limits: Peak timing came faster in the weaker secondary response, day 5 versus 15.

The germline V and J ends were trimmed by 1 base and 2 bases, with 10 bases remaining between them. The CDR3 extends over 14 amino acids. Germline values: CDR1 SQVTM, CDR2 ANQGSEA. TCRdb independently ran MiXCR on the 5' RACE reads; one entry per CDR3 protein. The sample has 400,000 or so distinct CDR3 sequences, around 6.5% seen once. As to this clonotype: What it binds is unknown.

The specimen comprised PBMCs, sampled 5 days after the yellow fever booster vaccination. The chain joins TRBV29-1 to TRBJ2-3; D gene unclear. The receptor was derived from a young man who received the YFV17D yellow fever vaccine. The CDR3 is CSVEAGLPTDTQYF. In DNA form, the CDR3 reads TGCAGCGTTGAAGCCGGGCTACCCACAGATACGCAGTATTTT.